A single sample is the source of the 30 T cell receptor beta chains below, sequenced in a study of spatial heterogeneity in lung cancer (dated by TCRdb to about 2019). Overall study results and their limits: A correlation was observed between the number of expanded intratumoral alpha and beta TCRs and the tumor nonsynonymous mutation count.

These TCRs' antigens remain unknown. The time point label for this specimen denotes: sample taken at primary tumor resection. Library generation was performed with 5' RACE. Instrument used: NextSeq 500. Through fastp at Q25 and MiXCR, TCRdb rebuilt clones from the public reads, retaining in-frame beta chains. Every entry covers one CDR3 protein and lists the most common genes and DNA from its rows. For this sample there are over 15,000 distinct CDR3 sequences; 7% appear just once. The ten largest clones represent around 20% of the sample. Sample: lung tumor tissue, taken at surgery. The receptors shown here come from a female donor with early-stage non-small cell lung cancer.

This clonotype has a handful of counts. The chain links TRBV3-1 to TRBJ1-6; a weak D match, TRBD1 (5 bases). This CDR3 region has 14 residues. Germline V CDR1 and CDR2: LGHDT, YNNKEL (reference sequence). The V end lost 1 base, the J end lost 8 bases, and 9 bases lay between the germline ends. Written as DNA, the CDR3 is TGTGCCAGCAGCCAAGTAACAGGCTATTCACCCCTCCACTTT. Protein sequence: CASSQVTGYSPLHF.

This clonotype occurred many times. This chain links TRBV9 with TRBJ2-3, with TRBD1 matching over 7 bases. Germline assignment: CDR1 SGDLS and CDR2 YYNGEE. The CDR3 contains 15 residues. The V and J ends lost 3 bases and 1 base, in that order; junction bases with no gene match: 5. CDR3 nucleotide sequence: TGTGCCAGCAGCGGTCCCGGGACAGGCACAGATACGCAGTATTTT. Its translation is CASSGPGTGTDTQYF.

The rearrangement links TRBV15 to TRBJ2-5; D possibly corresponds to TRBD2 (5 bases). CDR3 length equals 18 residues. V lost 0 bases and J 6 bases, leaving 23 bases between the germline ends. The germline gives CDR1 LNHNV, CDR2 YYDKDF (reference sequence). The chain's CDR3 is CATSRDITEAVGRKTQYF. CDR3 bases: TGTGCCACCAGCAGAGATATCACGGAGGCAGTAGGAAGGAAGACCCAGTACTTC.

This clonotype was seen at least ten times. V usage is TRBV6-6 and J usage is TRBJ1-6; TRBD1 matches at 7 bases. This CDR3 comprises 14 residues. V trimming: 3 bases; J trimming: 5 bases; junction bases outside the gene matches: 1. Germline V gene data show CDR1 as MNHNY and CDR2 as SVGAGI (reference sequence). CDR3 loop: CASSYQGDNSPLHF. CDR3 nucleotide sequence: TGTGCCAGCAGTTATCAGGGGGATAATTCACCCCTCCACTTT.

Only a few counts were recorded for this clonotype. The chain couples TRBV7-3 to TRBJ1-2, with a weak D call TRBD1 (6 bases). This CDR3 has 13 residues. Looked up from germline, CDR1 is SGHTA and CDR2 is FQGTGA. V was trimmed by 1 base and J by 6 bases, leaving 9 bases between them. This chain's CDR3 is CASSLNRVHGYTF. The CDR3 coding sequence is TGTGCCAGCAGCTTAAACAGGGTGCATGGCTACACCTTC.

Many counts were recorded for this clonotype. This chain connects TRBV20-1 to TRBJ2-3; 10 nucleotides agree with TRBD2. Germline assignment: CDR1 DFQATT and CDR2 SNEGSKA (reference sequence). J was trimmed by 0 bases and V by 3 bases; bases with no gene match: 3. The CDR3 has 15 amino acids. CDR3 protein: CSASEAGGSTDTQYF. CDR3 DNA sequence: TGCAGTGCTAGTGAAGCGGGGGGGAGCACAGATACGCAGTATTTT.

V and J are TRBV4-3 and TRBJ2-2; tentatively, D is TRBD1 or TRBD2 (6 bases each). CDR3 length: 16 residues. Trimming cost V 4 bases and J 0 bases, with 12 bases left between them. The germline CDR1 and CDR2 sequences are LGHNA and YSLEER. The CDR3 here is CASSRGADSNTGELFF. The CDR3, as DNA: TGCGCCAGCAGCCGGGGGGCAGACTCGAACACCGGGGAGCTGTTTTTT.

Ten or more counts support this clonotype. This chain uses TRBV6-6 with TRBJ1-2; D is unclear. The CDR3 covers 10 residues. V was cut by 7 bases and J by 6 bases, with 6 bases left in between. Germline loops: CDR1 MNHNY, CDR2 SVGAGI (reference sequence). CDR3 region: CASNLDGYTF. In nucleotides, the CDR3 is TGTGCCAGCAACTTAGATGGCTACACCTTC.

This clonotype came up many times. This sequence joins TRBV7-6 and TRBJ1-1; 7 bases match TRBD1. V shed 7 bases, J shed 4 bases, and the junction held 9 bases outside the gene matches. The CDR3 contains 14 residues. Germline CDR1 is SGHVS and CDR2 is FNYEAQ. CDR3 amino acids: CASKRGQGSTEAFF. CDR3 in DNA: TGTGCCAGCAAAAGGGGGCAGGGGAGCACTGAAGCTTTCTTT.

This clonotype was found a few times. The V call is TRBV5-1, the J call TRBJ2-2, with 8 bases matching TRBD1. This CDR3 is built from 14 residues. J gave up 7 bases and V 3 bases, and 5 bases lay outside the gene matches. Per germline, CDR1 SGHRS and CDR2 YFSETQ. The CDR3 loop reads CASSSTGTGGELFF. CDR3 sequence (DNA): TGCGCCAGCAGCTCCACGGGGACAGGCGGGGAGCTGTTTTTT.

This clonotype was recorded at least ten times. The CDR3 region is CASSQDRGLNYGYTF. For the CDR3, the DNA is TGTGCCAGCAGTCAGGACAGGGGACTTAACTATGGCTACACCTTC. The chain uses TRBV28 and TRBJ1-2; 9 bases line up with TRBD1. Trimming took 5 bases from V and 1 from J; bases not matched to a gene: 5. The CDR3 is made up of 15 amino acids. Germline loops: CDR1 MDHEN, CDR2 SYDVKM.

This clonotype turned up a few times. The J gene is TRBJ1-2, the V gene TRBV30; D is unresolved. Germline-derived CDR1 and CDR2 are GTSNPN and SVGIG (reference sequence). Between the trimmed V and J ends, which lost 4 bases and 2 bases, there was a span of 11 bases. The CDR3 has 13 amino acids. CDR3 amino acids: CAWKEGYNYGYTF. CDR3 nucleotides: TGTGCCTGGAAGGAGGGATACAACTATGGCTACACCTTC.

This clonotype was seen at least ten times. The chain combines TRBV28 with TRBJ2-3, with 9 bases that match TRBD2. The CDR3 contains 15 residues. V shed 3 bases, J shed 5 bases, and the junction held 6 bases outside the gene matches. Germline-derived CDR1 and CDR2 are MDHEN and SYDVKM. The CDR3 loop is CASSFLAGQRDTQYF. CDR3 nucleotide sequence: TGTGCCAGCAGTTTCCTAGCGGGGCAAAGAGATACGCAGTATTTT.

This clonotype was counted ten times or more. The chain carries TRBV5-1 and TRBJ1-2; a possible D gene is TRBD1 (5 bases). V lost 0 bases and J 3 bases, leaving 6 bases between the germline ends. Germline CDR1 reads SGHRS; CDR2 reads YFSETQ. CDR3 length: 13 amino acids. The chain's CDR3 is CASSLGRDYGYTF. The CDR3 coding sequence is TGCGCCAGCAGCTTGGGCAGGGACTATGGCTACACCTTC.

The table lists this clonotype with many counts. The rearrangement uses TRBV30 and TRBJ1-6; D is unclear. The CDR3 has 12 residues. Per the germline V gene, CDR1 is GTSNPN and CDR2 is SVGIG (reference sequence). V was clipped by 4 bases and J by 11 bases, with 12 bases between them. Here the CDR3 DNA reads TGTGCCTGGAACTCCCCAAGGGCACCCCTCCACTTT. Its translation is CAWNSPRAPLHF.

This chain uses TRBV5-1 with TRBJ2-5; weak D call: TRBD1 (7 bases). The CDR3 has 15 residues. Germline CDR1 is SGHRS and CDR2 is YFSETQ. Trimming removed 4 bases from V and 1 base from J, with 14 bases in between. The DNA for the CDR3 is TGCGCCAGCAGCCTGGCGGGACAGCCCCAAGAGACCCAGTACTTC. Its translation: CASSLAGQPQETQYF.

This clonotype has a handful of counts. The chain couples TRBV6-1 to TRBJ2-1; TRBD2 matches 7 bases. The CDR3 loop spans 16 amino acids. The germline V gene has CDR1 MNHNS and CDR2 SASEGT. J lost 2 bases, V lost 4 bases, and 8 bases had no gene match. The CDR3 nucleotides are TGTGCCAGCAGTGGGGCAGCGGGGCATGCCTACAATGAGCAGTTCTTC. Its translation: CASSGAAGHAYNEQFF.

This clonotype was counted at least ten times. CDR3 residues: CSVEDVGSQETQYF. The CDR3, as DNA: TGCAGCGTTGAAGATGTAGGCTCTCAAGAGACCCAGTACTTC. The J gene is TRBJ2-5, the V gene TRBV29-1; D remains unclear. Trimming removed 0 bases at V and 2 bases at J, with 10 bases between. Germline CDR1 and CDR2: SQVTM and ANQGSEA. The CDR3 spans 14 residues.

This clonotype was seen a few times. This chain joins TRBV16 and TRBJ2-6; D possibly corresponds to TRBD1 (5 bases). Germline CDR1 is KGHSY and CDR2 is FQNENV. The CDR3 runs 12 residues. V lost 1 base, J lost 12 bases, and 7 bases lay in between. CDR3 in DNA: TGTGCCAGCAGCCAATACCAGGGCGTCCTGACTTTC. Residues: CASSQYQGVLTF.

In its sample, this clonotype was seen many times. At one of its ends the junction is not consistent with the germline gene, which may arise from a read error. The chain has TRBV7-8 and TRBJ1-2, with D unclear. The CDR3 has 13 residues. The germline V gene encodes CDR1 SGHVS and CDR2 FQNEAQ. The CDR3 protein is CASSKTQFPPLNF. The CDR3 DNA reads TGTGCCAGCAGCAAGACCCAATTCCCTCCTCTTAACTTC.

This clonotype has ten or more counts. The V gene is TRBV10-3, the J gene TRBJ1-5; 7 bases line up with TRBD1. J lost 4 bases, V lost 10 bases, and 7 bases had no gene match. CDR1 and CDR2 (germline): ENHRY, SYGVKD. The CDR3 is made up of 13 amino acids. Written as DNA, the CDR3 is TGTGCCACGACAGGACAGGCAAATCAGCCCCAGCATTTT. Its protein is CATTGQANQPQHF.

The V gene is TRBV2, the J gene TRBJ2-5, with TRBD2 matching over 9 bases. The CDR3 has 15 residues. Germline assignment: CDR1 SNHLY and CDR2 FYNNEI. V lost 4 bases and J lost 8; bases outside the gene matches: 11. CDR3 DNA sequence: TGTGCCAGCAGTGTCCTGGGACTAGCCCGTTCAACCCAGTACTTC. Its protein product is CASSVLGLARSTQYF.

This clonotype was found many times. The V call is TRBV12-5, the J call TRBJ1-1; no clear D. Germline V CDR1 and CDR2: LGHNT, FRNRAP. Between the trimmed V and J ends, which lost 6 bases and 10 bases, there was a span of 27 bases. This CDR3 has 16 residues. The CDR3 region is CASGSYALDKGDRAFF. Written as DNA, the CDR3 is TGTGCTAGTGGCTCCTACGCACTCGATAAGGGAGATAGAGCTTTCTTT.

This clonotype has at least ten counts. The chain is built from TRBV11-1 and TRBJ2-1; 11 nucleotides agree with TRBD2. This CDR3 region has 15 residues. The V and J ends lost 2 bases and 7 bases, in that order; junction bases with no gene match: 4. Germline values: CDR1 SGHAT, CDR2 FQDESV (reference sequence). CDR3 sequence reads: CASSLRLAGTNEQFF. CDR3 nucleotide sequence: TGTGCCAGCAGCTTACGACTAGCGGGAACGAATGAGCAGTTCTTC. Supplemented by reference TRBV11-1 and TRBJ2-1, the full variable domain reads EAEVAQSPRYKITEKSQAVAFWCDPISGHATLYWYRQILGQGPELLVQFQDESVVDDSQLPKDRFSAERLKGVDSTLKIQPAELGDSAMYLCASSLRLAGTNEQFFGPGTRLTVL.

This clonotype qualifies as medium-sized. The chain recombines TRBV13 with TRBJ2-7; TRBD1 agrees at 7 bases. The CDR3 contains 15 residues. J gave up 4 bases and V 0 bases, and 6 bases lay outside the gene matches. Germline CDR1 reads PRHDT; CDR2 reads FYEKMQ (reference sequence). The CDR3 coding sequence is TGTGCCAGCAGCTTAGGGGGGACAGTCTCGTACGAGCAGTACTTC. It is translated as CASSLGGTVSYEQYF.

This clonotype appeared many times. The V and J genes are TRBV9 and TRBJ2-1, with 10 bases that match TRBD1. This CDR3 spans 15 amino acids. CDR1 and CDR2 from the germline V gene are SGDLS and YYNGEE. V lost 3 bases and J lost 5; bases outside the gene matches: 5. The CDR3 bases are TGTGCCAGCAGCGCGGGACAGGGGTTCCACAATGAGCAGTTCTTC. It translates to CASSAGQGFHNEQFF.

A remark on this clonotype: A clone one base away is much larger, so this may be a read error. The rearrangement uses TRBV15 and TRBJ2-7; TRBD1 is a possible D gene (6 bases). Germline CDR1 is LNHNV and CDR2 is YYDKDF (reference sequence). The CDR3 extends over 15 amino acids. Trimming removed 0 bases from V and 2 bases from J, with 11 bases in between. CDR3 nucleotides: TGTGCCACCAGCAGAGATACGCAGGGGCCCTACGAGCAGTACTTC. It is translated as CATSRDTQGPYEQYF.

This clonotype was found many times. Because it lacks the conserved phenylalanine or tryptophan at the end, this CDR3 is likely a read error. No DNA is shown, since the ends of the CDR3 on it are uncertain; the CDR3 is the one TCRdb lists. The rearrangement links TRBV7-2 to TRBJ2-5; TRBD2, as called in the table, went unchecked against the DNA. Germline values: CDR1 SGHTA, CDR2 FQGNSA. Termini included, the CDR3 measures 16 amino acids. The chain's CDR3 is CASSLGNDLASGLRYL.

Many counts were recorded for this clonotype. The rearrangement uses TRBV2 and TRBJ1-2; TRBD1 might be the D (5 bases). The CDR3 is 11 residues long. Germline CDR1 SNHLY, CDR2 FYNNEI. V lost 8 bases and J lost 7, with 11 bases in between. For the CDR3, the DNA is TGTGCCAGCCACCAGGGTCTTGGCTACACCTTC. Amino acid sequence: CASHQGLGYTF.

The chain is built from TRBV28 and TRBJ1-5, with D uncertain. This CDR3 comprises 15 residues. CDR1 MDHEN and CDR2 SYDVKM come from the germline V gene. The ends were cut back, 5 bases at V and 2 bases at J, with 13 bases in the middle. The CDR3 sequence: CASSAPGNGNQPQHF. In DNA form, the CDR3 reads TGTGCCAGCAGTGCACCGGGAAACGGCAATCAGCCCCAGCATTTT.